This entry lists 10 T cell receptor beta chains sequenced from one sample in a study of CD8+CD57+ T cells in acquired aplastic anemia. Researchers used genomic DNA as the template to profile TCR beta VDJ and CDR3. TCRdb passed the reads through MiXCR, listing each CDR3 protein once. The repertoire holds some 150,000 distinct CDR3 sequences, with about 45% as singletons. CD8+CD57+ cell expansion, shown by flow cytometry, had occurred in the patients selected for sequencing. The material sequenced was sorted CD4+, CD8+, or CD8+CD57+ T cells (not recorded which) from PBMCs. These receptors all stem from a human donor with aplastic anemia.

V usage is TRBV28 and J usage is TRBJ2-7; maybe TRBD2 (5 bases). CDR1 is MDHEN, CDR2 SYDVKM, per germline. This CDR3 has 11 residues. V lost 8 bases and J 6 bases, leaving 11 bases between the germline ends. DNA for the CDR3: TGTGCCAGCCGCGGGTTCTCCGAGCAGTACTTC. This sequence encodes CASRGFSEQYF. The full variable domain, its missing parts supplied by reference TRBV28 and TRBJ2-7, is DVKVTQSSRYLVKRTGEKVFLECVQDMDHENMFWYRQDPGLGLRLIYFSYDVKMKEKGDIPEGYSVSREKKERFSLILESASTNQTSMYLCASRGFSEQYFGPGTRLTVT.

The rearrangement uses TRBV24-1 and TRBJ1-2; D gene uncertain. Deletions cut 1 base from V and 8 bases from J, with 10 bases between. This CDR3 has 13 amino acids. Germline V lookup: CDR1 KGHDR, CDR2 SFDVKD. CDR3 region: CATSDFQGRGYTF. As DNA, the CDR3 is TGTGCCACCAGTGATTTCCAAGGGAGAGGCTACACCTTC.

V is TRBV7-8 and J is TRBJ2-5, with no clear D. The CDR3 length is 13 residues. V lost 4 bases, J lost 4 bases, and 10 bases lay in between. Germline loops: CDR1 SGHVS, CDR2 FQNEAQ. The CDR3 bases are TGTGCCAGCAGCTCCTGGGCGCGAGAGACCCAGTACTTC. This translates into CASSSWARETQYF.

In regard to this clonotype: A much larger clone sits a single nucleotide away, making a read error possible. The chain has TRBV12-3 or TRBV12-4 and TRBJ1-5, with D possibly matching TRBD1 (5 bases). This CDR3 has 15 amino acids. CDR3 sequence (DNA): TGTGCCAGCAGCCCCGGGGGGTATAGCGATCAGCCCCAGCATTTT. It is translated as CASSPGGYSDQPQHF.

Concerning this clonotype: An end of the junction differs from the germline gene, which may be a read error. The chain joins TRBV20-1 to TRBJ2-7, with D perhaps given as TRBD1 or TRBD2 (6 bases each). The CDR3 is 12 amino acids. Germline V gene lookup returns CDR1 DFQATT and CDR2 SNEGSKA (reference sequence). The CDR3 region is CSARGGAGELYF. DNA of the CDR3: TGCAGTGCTAGAGGGGGGGCCGGGGAGCTGTACTTC.

V is TRBV24-1 and J is TRBJ2-1; 8 bases map to TRBD1. The CDR3 covers 16 residues. The germline V gene has CDR1 KGHDR and CDR2 SFDVKD. With V trimmed by 3 bases and J by 10 bases, 13 bases remained unmatched. CDR3 protein: CATSDPYRTGSTEQFF. In DNA, the CDR3 is TGTGCCACCAGTGATCCCTACCGGACAGGGTCCACCGAGCAGTTCTTC.

In its sample, this clonotype was seen many times. This sequence joins TRBV9 and TRBJ2-5; 12 bases agree with TRBD1. The length of the CDR3 is 15 residues. With 0 bases clipped from V and 5 bases from J, the junction kept 2 bases outside the gene matches. The germline V gene encodes CDR1 SGDLS and CDR2 YYNGEE. The CDR3 nucleotides read TGTGCCAGCAGCGTAGGCGGGACAGGGGGCGAGACCCAGTACTTC. It yields the protein CASSVGGTGGETQYF.

This clonotype showed up just a few times. A much larger clone sits a single nucleotide away, making a read error possible. J is TRBJ2-5 and V is TRBV14; D remains unclear. The CDR3 covers 14 residues. Germline values: CDR1 SGHDN, CDR2 FVKESK. CDR3 nucleotide sequence: TGTGCCAGCAGCCCCGGAGTGGTTGGAGAGGCCCAGTACTTC. This sequence encodes CASSPGVVGEAQYF.

In its sample, this clonotype was seen many times. A junction end diverges from the germline sequence, so it may reflect a read error. The chain recombines TRBV2 with TRBJ2-1, with 8 bases fitting TRBD2. Germline V lookup: CDR1 SNHLY, CDR2 FYNNEI. CDR3 length equals 12 residues. The CDR3 DNA follows: TGTGCCAGCAGTCTAGAGGGACTAGTTTTTAGATTC. Protein sequence: CASSLEGLVFRF.

Concerning this clonotype itself: A much larger clone sits a single nucleotide away, making a read error possible. This chain joins TRBV6-1 and TRBJ1-1; D is undetermined. Trimming removed 6 bases from V and 4 bases from J, with 15 bases in between. The CDR3 totals 14 residues. Germline assignment: CDR1 MNHNS and CDR2 SASEGT. The CDR3 here is CASRSDGMSTEAFF. For the CDR3, the DNA is TGTGCCAGCAGGTCGGACGGAATGAGCACTGAAGCTTTCTTT.